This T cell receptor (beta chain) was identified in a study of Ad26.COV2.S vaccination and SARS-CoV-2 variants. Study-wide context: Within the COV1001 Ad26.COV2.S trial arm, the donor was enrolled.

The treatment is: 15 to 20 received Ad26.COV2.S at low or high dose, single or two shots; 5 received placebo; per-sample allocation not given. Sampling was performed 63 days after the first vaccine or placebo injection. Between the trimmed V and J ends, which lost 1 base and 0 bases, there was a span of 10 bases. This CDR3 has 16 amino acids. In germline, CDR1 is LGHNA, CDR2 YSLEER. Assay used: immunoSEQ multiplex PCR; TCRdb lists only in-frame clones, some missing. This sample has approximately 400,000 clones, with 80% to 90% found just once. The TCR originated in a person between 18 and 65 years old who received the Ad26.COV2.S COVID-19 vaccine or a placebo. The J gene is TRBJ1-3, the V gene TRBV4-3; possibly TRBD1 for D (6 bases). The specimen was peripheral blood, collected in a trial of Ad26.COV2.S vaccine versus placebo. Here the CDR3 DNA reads TGCGCCAGCAGCCAAGGTACAGGGATCTCTGGAAACACCATATATTTT. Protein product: CASSQGTGISGNTIYF.